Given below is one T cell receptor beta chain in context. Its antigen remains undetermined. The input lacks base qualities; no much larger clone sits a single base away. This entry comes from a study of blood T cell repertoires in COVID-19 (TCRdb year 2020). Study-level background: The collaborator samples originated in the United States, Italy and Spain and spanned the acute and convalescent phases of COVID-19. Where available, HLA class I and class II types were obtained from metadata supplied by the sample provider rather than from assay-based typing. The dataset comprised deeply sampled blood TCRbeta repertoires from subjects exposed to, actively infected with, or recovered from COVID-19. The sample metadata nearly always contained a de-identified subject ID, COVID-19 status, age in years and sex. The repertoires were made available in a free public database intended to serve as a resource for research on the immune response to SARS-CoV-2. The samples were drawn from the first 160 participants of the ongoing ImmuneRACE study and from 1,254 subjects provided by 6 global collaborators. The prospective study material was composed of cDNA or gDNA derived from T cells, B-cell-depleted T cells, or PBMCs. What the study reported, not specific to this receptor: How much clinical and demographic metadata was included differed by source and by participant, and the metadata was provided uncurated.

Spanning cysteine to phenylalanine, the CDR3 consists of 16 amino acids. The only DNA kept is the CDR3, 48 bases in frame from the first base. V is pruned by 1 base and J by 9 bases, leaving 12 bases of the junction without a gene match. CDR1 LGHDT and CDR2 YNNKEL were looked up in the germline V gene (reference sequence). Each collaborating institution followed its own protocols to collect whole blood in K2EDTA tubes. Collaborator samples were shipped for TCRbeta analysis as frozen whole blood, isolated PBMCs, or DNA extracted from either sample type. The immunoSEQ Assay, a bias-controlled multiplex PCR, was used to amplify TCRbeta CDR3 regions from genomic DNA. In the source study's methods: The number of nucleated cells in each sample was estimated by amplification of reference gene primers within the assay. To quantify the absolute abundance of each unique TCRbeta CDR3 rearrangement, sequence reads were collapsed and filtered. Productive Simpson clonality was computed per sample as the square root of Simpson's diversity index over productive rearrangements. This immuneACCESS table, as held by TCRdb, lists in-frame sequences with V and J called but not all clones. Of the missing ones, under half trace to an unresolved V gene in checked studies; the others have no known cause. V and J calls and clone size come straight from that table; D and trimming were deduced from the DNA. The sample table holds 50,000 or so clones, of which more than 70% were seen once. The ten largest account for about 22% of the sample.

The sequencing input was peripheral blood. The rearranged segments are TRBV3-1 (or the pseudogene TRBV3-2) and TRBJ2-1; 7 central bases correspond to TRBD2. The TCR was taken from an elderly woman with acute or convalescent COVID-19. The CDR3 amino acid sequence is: CASSQGMLRESFEQFF. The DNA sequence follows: TGTGCCAGCAGCCAAGGAATGTTGCGGGAGTCCTTTGAGCAGTTCTTC.